This T cell receptor beta chain was retrieved from a study of blood T cells in healthy people across ages. Germline loops: CDR1 MNHNY, CDR2 SVGAGI (reference sequence). CDR3 length: 15 amino acids. Next came a second PCR, run for about 7 to 12 cycles, which used a sample-barcoded 5' primer along with a J-beta primer mix. Via MiXCR, TCRdb re-called the 5' RACE reads, giving one row per CDR3 protein. The data hold about 1 million distinct CDR3 sequences, with under 55% observed a single time. In its sample, this clonotype was seen a few times. The junction differs from germline at one of its ends, possibly a read error.

The rearrangement links TRBV6-6 to TRBJ2-7, with 12 bases matching TRBD2. This receptor was obtained from a woman aged 60 to 75 in good health. The specimen sequenced was blood. The DNA for the CDR3 is TGTGCCAGCAGTCGACTAGCGGGAGACTCCCACGAGCAGTACTTC. It encodes CASSRLAGDSHEQYF.